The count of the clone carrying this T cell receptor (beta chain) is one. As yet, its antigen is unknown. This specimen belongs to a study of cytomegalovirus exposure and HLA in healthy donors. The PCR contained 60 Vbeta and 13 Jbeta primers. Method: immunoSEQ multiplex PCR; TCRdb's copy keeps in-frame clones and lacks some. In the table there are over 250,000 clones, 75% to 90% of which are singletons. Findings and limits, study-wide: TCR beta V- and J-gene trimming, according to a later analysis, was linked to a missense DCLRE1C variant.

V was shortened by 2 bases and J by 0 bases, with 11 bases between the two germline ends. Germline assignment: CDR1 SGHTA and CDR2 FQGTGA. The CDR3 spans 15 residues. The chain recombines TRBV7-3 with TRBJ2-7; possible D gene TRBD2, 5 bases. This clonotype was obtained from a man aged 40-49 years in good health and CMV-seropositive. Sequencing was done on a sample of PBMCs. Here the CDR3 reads CASSLGGFSSYEQYF. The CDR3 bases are TGTGCCAGCAGCTTAGGCGGGTTCAGCTCCTACGAGCAGTACTTC.